The rows below give T cell receptor beta chains drawn from one sample of a study of CD8 T cells in Susac syndrome. TCRdb called the immunoSEQ multiplex PCR reads again in MiXCR, with one record for every CDR3 protein. The table lists about 180,000 distinct CDR3 sequences, just under 95% of them singletons. Input material: CD4+ T cells from PBMCs. Source of these receptors: a human donor with Susac syndrome. Each CDR3 is given with its conserved first and last residue.

V gene: TRBV20-1
CDR3 protein: CSARRGTDTQYF

V gene: TRBV24-1
CDR3 protein: CATSDGTGGTGELFF

V gene: TRBV20-1
CDR3 protein: CSATQPGLAPYEQYF

V gene: TRBV20-1
CDR3 protein: CSARGSPGRETQYF

V gene: TRBV11-2
CDR3 protein: CASSLSYTEAFF

V gene: TRBV5-4
CDR3 protein: CASSLAGLAGISYEQYF

V gene: TRBV30
CDR3 protein: CAWKTGGGETQYF

V gene: TRBV3-1
CDR3 protein: CASSQAPSNTGELFF

V gene: TRBV18
CDR3 protein: CASSPAAGGPDEQFF

V gene: TRBV7-9
CDR3 protein: CASSSAHSGNTIYF

V gene: TRBV7-9
CDR3 protein: CASSPSSIRSYNEQFF

V gene: TRBV7-2
CDR3 protein: CASSLSQGGTEAFF

V gene: TRBV15
CDR3 protein: CATSRTATGPYGYTF

V gene: TRBV4-2
CDR3 protein: CASSQDRRTSGETQYF

V gene: TRBV2
CDR3 protein: CASSAFPGTGYGYTF

V gene: TRBV30
CDR3 protein: CAWSVNGRPREQYF

V gene: TRBV6-2/TRBV6-3
CDR3 protein: CASRLSGANVLTF

V gene: TRBV5-4
CDR3 protein: CASTQDRANEQFF

V gene: TRBV18
CDR3 protein: CASSPGQASGNTIYF

V gene: TRBV12-3/TRBV12-4
CDR3 protein: CASSLQLGNTGELFF

V gene: TRBV7-2
CDR3 protein: CASRSGQRAEQYF

V gene: TRBV7-2
CDR3 protein: CASSPEGTRETQYF

V gene: TRBV12-3/TRBV12-4
CDR3 protein: CASSLGEGPPYEQYF

V gene: TRBV6-5
CDR3 protein: CASSYSGTGNQPQHF

V gene: TRBV2
CDR3 protein: CASSVDRVVPSYEQYF

V gene: TRBV28
CDR3 protein: CASSGEIQIYGYTF